This entry lists 25 T cell receptor beta chains sequenced from one sample in a study of OX40 agonist ivuxolimab in advanced cancers. Sequencing was performed with immunoSEQ multiplex PCR; in TCRdb, only in-frame clones are kept and a portion is missing. The data hold 50,000 to 85,000 clones, with roughly 87% observed a single time. The sample here was CD4+ or CD8+ T cells sorted from blood, taken in a trial of the OX40 agonist ivuxolimab. The receptors stem from an adult with an advanced solid tumor such as melanoma, head and neck, liver or kidney cancer.

The V and J genes are TRBV4-1 and TRBJ2-2; D perhaps matches TRBD1 (7 bases). The CDR3 spans 15 residues. Trimming cost V 6 bases and J 1 base, with 12 bases left between them. Germline V gene data show CDR1 as MGHRA and CDR2 as YSYEKL. CDR3 in amino acids: CASRGGTENTGELFF. Written as DNA, the CDR3 is TGCGCCAGCAGAGGAGGGACAGAGAACACCGGGGAGCTGTTTTTT.

The chain combines TRBV7-8 with TRBJ2-7; weak D call: TRBD1 (6 bases). The length of the CDR3 is 15 residues. The V gene's germline CDR1 is SGHVS and CDR2 FQNEAQ. V gave up 5 bases and J gave up 0 bases, with 14 bases separating them. The CDR3 protein is CASSPQGSSSYEQYF. For the CDR3, the DNA is TGTGCCAGCAGCCCACAGGGATCTAGCTCCTACGAGCAGTACTTC.

Concerning this clone itself: Other nucleotide sequences in the sample specify the same CDR3. The CDR3 coding sequence is TGCGCCAGCAGGCTCCAGGGCTTGAACACTGAAGCTTTCTTT. Translating gives CASRLQGLNTEAFF. The J gene is TRBJ1-1, the V gene TRBV5-1; D might be TRBD1 (5 bases). CDR1 is SGHRS, CDR2 YFSETQ, per germline. V was trimmed by 5 bases and J by 0 bases, leaving 11 bases between them. The CDR3 is 14 residues long.

The rearrangement joins TRBV7-6 to TRBJ2-1, with TRBD2 matching 9 bases. V shed 2 bases and J 8 bases; nucleotides not matched to a gene: 10. This CDR3 is 16 amino acids long. CDR1 and CDR2 (germline): SGHVS, FNYEAQ. The chain's CDR3 is CASSLQAGGGGDEQFF. The CDR3 region has the DNA TGTGCCAGCAGCTTACAGGCGGGAGGGGGTGGCGATGAGCAGTTCTTC.

The chain joins TRBV18 to TRBJ2-2, with a tentative D call TRBD1 (6 bases). There are 18 residues in the CDR3. V gave up 6 bases and J gave up 6 bases, with 26 bases separating them. In germline, CDR1 is KGHSH, CDR2 LQKENI. The CDR3 here is CASSTGLGGRTIAGELFF. CDR3 coding DNA: TGTGCCAGCTCGACTGGCTTAGGGGGACGAACAATCGCCGGGGAGCTGTTTTTT. The complete variable domain, with remaining parts taken from reference TRBV18 and TRBJ2-2, reads NAGVMQNPRHLVRRRGQEARLRCSPMKGHSHVYWYRQLPEEGLKFMVYLQKENIIDESGMPKERFSAEFPKEGPSILRIQQVVRGDSAAYFCASSTGLGGRTIAGELFFGEGSRLTVL.

The chain has TRBV18 and TRBJ1-2; weak D call: TRBD1 (5 bases). The V and J ends lost 3 bases and 3 bases respectively, with 14 bases between them. This CDR3 is built from 15 residues. Germline V gives CDR1 KGHSH, CDR2 LQKENI. In DNA, the CDR3 is TGTGCCAGCTCACCGAACGGGGGAGCAGACTATGGCTACACCTTC. Its translation: CASSPNGGADYGYTF. Combining the CDR3 with reference TRBV18 and TRBJ1-2 gives the whole variable domain NAGVMQNPRHLVRRRGQEARLRCSPMKGHSHVYWYRQLPEEGLKFMVYLQKENIIDESGMPKERFSAEFPKEGPSILRIQQVVRGDSAAYFCASSPNGGADYGYTFGSGTRLTVV.

The V and J genes are TRBV6-5 and TRBJ1-1; D is ambiguous. Germline V gives CDR1 MNHEY, CDR2 SVGAGI. Trimming removed 0 bases from V and 1 base from J, with 3 bases in between. There are 13 residues in the CDR3. The CDR3 region is CASSYSENTEAFF. DNA for the CDR3: TGTGCCAGCAGTTACTCAGAGAACACTGAAGCTTTCTTT.

This clone showed up just once. The genes are TRBV28 and TRBJ2-1; D is undetermined. Germline V gene lookup returns CDR1 MDHEN and CDR2 SYDVKM. This CDR3 spans 14 amino acids. V was pared by 4 bases and J by 2 bases, with 9 bases between. The CDR3 sequence: CASSSPTTYNEQFF. The CDR3 DNA follows: TGTGCCAGCAGTTCCCCCACAACCTACAATGAGCAGTTCTTC.

CDR3 sequence reads: CASSQDINSGNTIYF. The CDR3 DNA reads as TGCGCCAGCAGCCAAGACATAAATTCTGGAAACACCATATATTTT. The rearrangement links TRBV4-3 to TRBJ1-3; D is undetermined. The CDR3 sequence is 15 residues long. Germline CDR1 and CDR2: LGHNA and YSLEER. Trimming removed 0 bases from V and 1 base from J, with 7 bases in between.

The chain is built from TRBV7-9 and TRBJ1-2; no reliable D call. Per germline, CDR1 SEHNR and CDR2 FQNEAQ (reference sequence). The CDR3 runs to 16 residues. Trimming removed 2 bases from V and 8 bases from J, with 21 bases in between. CDR3 coding DNA: TGTGCCAGCAGCTTAAGGATGTCACAGCAGAGTGGCGGCTACACCTTC. It specifies CASSLRMSQQSGGYTF. Full variable domain (remainder filled in from reference TRBV7-9 and TRBJ1-2): DTGVSQNPRHKITKRGQNVTFRCDPISEHNRLYWYRQTLGQGPEFLTYFQNEAQLEKSRLLSDRFSAERPKGSFSTLEIQRTEQGDSAMYLCASSLRMSQQSGGYTFGSGTRLTVV.

This chain uses TRBV4-3 with TRBJ1-4; D is perhaps TRBD1 (6 bases). CDR1 and CDR2 (germline): LGHNA, YSLEER. Trimming pared 1 base from V and 0 bases from J, leaving 9 bases between. The CDR3 is 16 amino acids. DNA for the CDR3: TGCGCCAGCAGCCAAGGGGAGGGGGCAACTAATGAAAAACTGTTTTTT. It codes for CASSQGEGATNEKLFF.

The rearrangement uses TRBV5-1 and TRBJ2-5; a possible D gene is TRBD2 (6 bases). The CDR3 totals 14 residues. The germline V gene encodes CDR1 SGHRS and CDR2 YFSETQ. V was clipped by 4 bases and J by 2 bases, with 12 bases between them. The CDR3 sequence is CASSPPGLQETQYF. In DNA, the CDR3 is TGCGCCAGCAGCCCTCCGGGACTTCAAGAGACCCAGTACTTC.

The rearrangement joins TRBV19 to TRBJ1-1, with 10 positions matching TRBD1. The length of the CDR3 is 14 residues. Germline V gene data show CDR1 as LNHDA and CDR2 as SQIVND (reference sequence). V shed 5 bases, J shed 6 bases, and the junction held 6 bases outside the gene matches. The CDR3 spells CASSGRDRGPEAFF. The CDR3 bases are TGTGCCAGTAGTGGCCGGGACAGGGGACCTGAAGCTTTCTTT.

V usage is TRBV28 and J usage is TRBJ2-5, with 7 bases lining up with TRBD2. From germline, CDR1 is MDHEN and CDR2 SYDVKM. CDR3 length equals 14 residues. With 5 bases clipped from V and 5 bases from J, the junction kept 8 bases outside the gene matches. CDR3 region: CASSESRGDETQYF. In DNA form, the CDR3 reads TGTGCCAGCAGTGAATCCCGGGGGGACGAGACCCAGTACTTC.

The chain couples TRBV5-1 to TRBJ2-3; possibly TRBD1 for D (5 bases). V was trimmed by 0 bases and J by 3 bases, leaving 17 bases between them. This CDR3 has 17 residues. Germline assignment: CDR1 SGHRS and CDR2 YFSETQ. CDR3 nucleotides: TGCGCCAGCAGCTTGGGGGGCAGCCCCAAAGGGACAGATACGCAGTATTTT. It is translated as CASSLGGSPKGTDTQYF.

This sequence joins TRBV21-1 and TRBJ1-2; TRBD1 was called by the table and not checked on the DNA. TRBV21-1 is a pseudogene segment. The CDR3 runs to 16 residues. CDR3 nucleotides: TGTGCCAGCAGGCACTCAATTCAGGGGGCTTGTTATGGCTACACCTTC. Translating it yields CASRHSIQGACYGYTF.

This sequence joins TRBV5-4 and TRBJ1-3; TRBD1 agrees at 7 bases. In germline, CDR1 is SGHNT, CDR2 YYREEE (reference sequence). Unmatched junction bases numbered 6, after V lost 2 bases and J lost 4 bases. This CDR3 spans 15 amino acids. This chain's CDR3 is CASSLGGQEGNTIYF. CDR3 in DNA: TGTGCCAGCAGCTTAGGCGGACAGGAGGGAAACACCATATATTTT.

The V and J genes are TRBV7-8 and TRBJ2-2, with D hard to call. Germline CDR1 is SGHVS and CDR2 is FQNEAQ. Trimming left V 3 bases short and J 8 bases short, with 4 bases between. The CDR3 runs to 11 residues. CDR3 coding DNA: TGTGCCAGCAGCTTGGAGGGGGAGCTGTTTTTT. Protein sequence: CASSLEGELFF.

The chain links TRBV5-4 to TRBJ2-7, with D possibly called TRBD1 or TRBD2 (5 bases each). The CDR3 runs 14 residues. Germline loops: CDR1 SGHNT, CDR2 YYREEE (reference sequence). Trimming removed 3 bases from V and 4 bases from J, with 14 bases in between. CDR3 sequence reads: CASSSGRDGYEQYF. DNA for the CDR3: TGTGCCAGCAGCTCGGGACGTGACGGATACGAGCAGTACTTC.

V usage is TRBV27 and J usage is TRBJ2-1, with 8 bases matching TRBD2. The CDR3 runs 16 residues. With 2 bases clipped from V and 2 bases from J, the junction kept 5 bases outside the gene matches. Germline-derived CDR1 and CDR2 are MNHEY and SMNVEV (reference sequence). The CDR3 nucleotides are TGTGCCAGCAGTTTACTAGGGACTAGGCCCTACAATGAGCAGTTCTTC. Amino acids: CASSLLGTRPYNEQFF.

This chain joins TRBV7-2 and TRBJ1-4, with D tentatively TRBD1 (5 bases). The V end was cut by 0 bases, the J end by 4 bases, with 9 bases between. The CDR3 contains 15 residues. In germline, CDR1 is SGHTA, CDR2 FQGNSA. The CDR3 nucleotides read TGTGCCAGCAGCTTAGCTAGACAGTTTAATGAAAAACTGTTTTTT. Encoded protein: CASSLARQFNEKLFF.

The chain recombines TRBV11-3 with TRBJ2-1, with 10 bases lining up with TRBD2. Germline V gene sequence: CDR1 SGHNT, CDR2 YENEEA. The CDR3 has 16 amino acids. V dropped 5 bases and J dropped 10; count of bases not matched to a gene: 14. The DNA for the CDR3 is TGTGCCAGCAGCCTTGAGGGCACAGAAGCGGGAGGGGAGCAGTTCTTC. This translates into CASSLEGTEAGGEQFF.

Comments on this clone: Other DNA sequences within the sample encode an identical CDR3. The rearrangement joins TRBV5-1 to TRBJ2-1, with a weak D call TRBD1 (6 bases). Looked up from germline, CDR1 is SGHRS and CDR2 is YFSETQ. This CDR3 spans 15 amino acids. Trimming removed 0 bases at V and 5 bases at J, with 12 bases between. This CDR3 reads CASSLGGGRDNEQFF. CDR3 DNA sequence: TGCGCCAGCAGCTTGGGAGGGGGTCGGGACAATGAGCAGTTCTTC.

This clone was observed a single time. This sequence joins TRBV5-5 and TRBJ1-2, with D unclear. The CDR3 contains 12 residues. V was trimmed by 1 base and J by 6 bases, leaving 7 bases between them. The germline V gene encodes CDR1 SGHKS and CDR2 YYEKEE (reference sequence). Here the CDR3 reads CASSLNENGYTF. CDR3 nucleotides: TGTGCCAGCAGCTTGAACGAGAATGGCTACACCTTC. The whole variable domain, filled in from reference TRBV5-5 and TRBJ1-2, reads DAGVTQSPTHLIKTRGQQVTLRCSPISGHKSVSWYQQVLGQGPQFIFQYYEKEERGRGNFPDRFSARQFPNYSSELNVNALLLGDSALYLCASSLNENGYTFGSGTRLTVV.

This sequence joins TRBV5-1 and TRBJ2-7; TRBD2 agrees at 7 bases. CDR3 size: 14 residues. The germline gives CDR1 SGHRS, CDR2 YFSETQ. Trimming cost V 3 bases and J 4 bases; bases outside gene matches: 7. CDR3 amino acids: CASSSGTNLYEQYF. CDR3 sequence (DNA): TGCGCCAGCAGCTCCGGGACTAACTTGTACGAGCAGTACTTC.